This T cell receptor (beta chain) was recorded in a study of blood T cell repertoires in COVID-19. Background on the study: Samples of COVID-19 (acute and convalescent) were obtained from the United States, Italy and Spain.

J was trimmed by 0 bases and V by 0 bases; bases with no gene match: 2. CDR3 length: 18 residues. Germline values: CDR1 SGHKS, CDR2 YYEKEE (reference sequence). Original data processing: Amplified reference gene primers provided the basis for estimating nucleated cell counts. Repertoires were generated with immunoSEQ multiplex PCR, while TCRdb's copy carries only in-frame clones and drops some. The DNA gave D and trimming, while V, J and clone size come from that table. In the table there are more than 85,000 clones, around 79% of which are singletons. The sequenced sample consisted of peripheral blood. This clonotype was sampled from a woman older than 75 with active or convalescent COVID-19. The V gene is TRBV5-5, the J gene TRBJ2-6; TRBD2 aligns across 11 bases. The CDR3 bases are TGTGCCAGCAGCTTGGCACTAGCGGGGGACTCTGGGGCCAACGTCCTGACTTTC. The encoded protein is CASSLALAGDSGANVLTF. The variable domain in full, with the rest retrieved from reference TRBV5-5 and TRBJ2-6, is DAGVTQSPTHLIKTRGQQVTLRCSPISGHKSVSWYQQVLGQGPQFIFQYYEKEERGRGNFPDRFSARQFPNYSSELNVNALLLGDSALYLCASSLALAGDSGANVLTFGAGSRLTVL.